This T cell receptor beta chain came from a study of shared clonotypes between healthy human individuals. Overall study findings and caveats: The donor pool, a small one, limited the genetic and exposure-history diversity represented.

As for this clone: Its antigen is not known.

Method: immunoSEQ multiplex PCR; TCRdb's copy keeps in-frame clones and lacks some. The table has approximately 2,000,000 clones, approximately 90% seen once. The sequence derives from a young man in good health. Some clones in this sample may be carry-over from other donors' samples. Sequenced: naive CD4+ T cells from PBMCs. Specified subset: CD45RA+ positively selected.

The CDR3 DNA sequence: TGTGCCAGCAGCGTAGCAAGGGGCGAGCAGTACTTC. It is translated as CASSVARGEQYF. V and J are TRBV9 and TRBJ2-7; a possible D gene is TRBD1 (5 bases). The CDR3 has 12 amino acids. The ends were cut back, 0 bases at V and 6 bases at J, with 7 bases in the middle. In germline, CDR1 is SGDLS, CDR2 YYNGEE. Full variable domain (rest looked up from reference TRBV9 and TRBJ2-7): DSGVTQTPKHLITATGQRVTLRCSPRSGDLSVYWYQQSLDQGLQFLIQYYNGEERAKGNILERFSAQQFPDLHSELNLSSLELGDSALYFCASSVARGEQYFGPGTRLTVT.